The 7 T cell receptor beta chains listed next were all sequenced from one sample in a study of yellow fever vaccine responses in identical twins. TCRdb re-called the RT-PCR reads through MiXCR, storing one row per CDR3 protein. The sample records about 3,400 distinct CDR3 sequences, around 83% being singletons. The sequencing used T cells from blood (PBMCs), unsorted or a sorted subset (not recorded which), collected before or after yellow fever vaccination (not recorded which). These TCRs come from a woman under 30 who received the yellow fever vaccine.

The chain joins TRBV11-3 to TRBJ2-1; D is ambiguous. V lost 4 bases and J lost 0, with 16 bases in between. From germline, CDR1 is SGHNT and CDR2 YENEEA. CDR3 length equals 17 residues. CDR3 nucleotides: TGTGCCAGCAGCTACAATGGCCCCTACGGCTCCTACAATGAGCAGTTCTTC. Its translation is CASSYNGPYGSYNEQFF. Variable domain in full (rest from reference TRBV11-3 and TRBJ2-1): EAGVVQSPRYKIIEKKQPVAFWCNPISGHNTLYWYLQNLGQGPELLIRYENEEAVDDSQLPKDRFSAERLKGVDSTLKIQPAELGDSAVYLCASSYNGPYGSYNEQFFGPGTRLTVL.

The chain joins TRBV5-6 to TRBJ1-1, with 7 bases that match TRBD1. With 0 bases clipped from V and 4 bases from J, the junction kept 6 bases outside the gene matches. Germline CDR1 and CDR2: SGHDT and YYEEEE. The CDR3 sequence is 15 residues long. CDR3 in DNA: TGTGCCAGCAGCTTGGCGTGGGGACAGACCACTGAAGCTTTCTTT. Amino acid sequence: CASSLAWGQTTEAFF.

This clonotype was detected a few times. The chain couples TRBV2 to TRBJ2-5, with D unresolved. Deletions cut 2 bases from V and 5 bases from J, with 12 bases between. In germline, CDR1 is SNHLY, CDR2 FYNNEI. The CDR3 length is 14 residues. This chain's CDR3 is CASSEPASLETQYF. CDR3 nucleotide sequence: TGTGCCAGCAGTGAACCTGCCTCATTGGAGACCCAGTACTTC.

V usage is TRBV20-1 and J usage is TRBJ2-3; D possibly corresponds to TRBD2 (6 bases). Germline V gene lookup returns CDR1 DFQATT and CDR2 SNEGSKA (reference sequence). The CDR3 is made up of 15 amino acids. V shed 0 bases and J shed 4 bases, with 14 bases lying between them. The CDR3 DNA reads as TGCAGTGCTAGAGATTATTTACTAGCCCCAGATACGCAGTATTTT. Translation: CSARDYLLAPDTQYF.

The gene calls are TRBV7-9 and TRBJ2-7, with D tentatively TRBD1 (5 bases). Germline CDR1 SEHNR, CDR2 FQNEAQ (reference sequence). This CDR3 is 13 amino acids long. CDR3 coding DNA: TGTGCTTGTGAAGGGGCCCTTACCTACGAGCAGTACTTC. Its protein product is CACEGALTYEQYF. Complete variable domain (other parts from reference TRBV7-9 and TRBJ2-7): DTGVSQNPRHKITKRGQNVTFRCDPISEHNRLYWYRQTLGQGPEFLTYFQNEAQLEKSRLLSDRFSAERPKGSFSTLEIQRTEQGDSAMYLCACEGALTYEQYFGPGTRLTVT.

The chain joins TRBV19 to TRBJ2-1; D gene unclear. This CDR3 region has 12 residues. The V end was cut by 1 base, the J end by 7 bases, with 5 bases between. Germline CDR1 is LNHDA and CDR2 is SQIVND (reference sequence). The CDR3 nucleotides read TGTGCCAGTAGTATAGGGGGAAATGAGCAGTTCTTC. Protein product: CASSIGGNEQFF.

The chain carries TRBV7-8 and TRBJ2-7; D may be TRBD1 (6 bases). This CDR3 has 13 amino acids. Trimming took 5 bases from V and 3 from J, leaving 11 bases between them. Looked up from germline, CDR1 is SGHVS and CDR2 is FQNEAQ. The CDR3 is CASSVGQSYEQYF. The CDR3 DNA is TGTGCCAGCAGCGTGGGACAAAGCTACGAGCAGTACTTC.